This T cell receptor beta chain came from a study of PD-1 blockade in classical Hodgkin lymphoma (TCRdb year 2020). Notes on the research overall: Nivolumab dosing was 3 mg/kg intravenously every 2 weeks, continuing until either disease progression or unacceptable toxicity. To define a peripheral blood immune signature of response to PD-1 blockade in classical Hodgkin lymphoma, the study combined TCR beta sequencing with CyTOF.

The study at large found these results: Newly diagnosed patients were reported to have lower baseline TCR diversity than healthy donors, and relapsed/refractory patients were reported to have lower baseline TCR diversity still. Diversity was lower in patients who began nivolumab less than 1 year after ASCT, so these patients were left out of later analyses to avoid confounding by immune reconstitution. Trial patients achieving complete response had baseline diversity similar to newly diagnosed patients, whereas partial responders and progressors had significantly lower diversity. By C4D1, a significant rise was seen in CD4+ TCR diversity but not in CD8+ TCR diversity (p=0.0027 vs p=0.16), and the rise was most apparent among complete responders (p=0.02). Only a single clinical trial cohort was studied, and what caused the repertoire differences, possibly disease activity or prior therapy, remained undefined.

The CDR1 and CDR2 encoded by the germline V gene are SGHTA and FQGNSA. Its CDR3 holds 16 amino acids, cysteine through phenylalanine. Of the read, only the CDR3 DNA is kept; its 48 bases are in frame from base 1. The germline V and J ends show losses of 0 bases and 5 bases respectively, and no gene match explains 7 bases of the junction. Sample time point, as interpreted from the label and publication: cycle 1 day 1 (C1D1), immediately before nivolumab initiation. All trial patients had relapsed after autologous stem cell transplantation, with cohorts A, B and C differing in prior brentuximab vedotin exposure. The trial cohort included 45 to 65 patients with relapsed/refractory classical Hodgkin lymphoma, and each patient had a best overall response of complete response, partial response or progressive disease. In the multi-cohort phase II CheckMate 205 trial, trial patients received single-agent nivolumab. An independent review committee assessed best overall response by applying the 2007 International Working Group response criteria. PBMCs from the trial were collected at three points: immediately before nivolumab initiation (C1D1), and during therapy at cycle 2 day 1 and cycle 4 day 1. Peripheral blood was collected in 8 mL Vacutainer Cell Preparation Tubes, from which PBMCs were isolated by centrifugation and then cryopreserved.

The Qiagen DNeasy kit was used to extract genomic DNA both from unsorted PBMCs and from the negatively selected CD4+ and CD8+ fractions. TCR beta CDR3 regions were amplified by immunoSEQ multiplex PCR using primers annealing to V and J segments. A synthetic immune receptor repertoire was used to minimize amplification bias, and remaining bias was computationally removed after sequencing. The paper's processing steps were these. Custom Python scripts were used to quantify repertoire diversity as the Shannon entropy index. Unsorted, CD4+ and CD8+ repertoires were analyzed separately, except for combined analyses in which CD4+ and CD8+ sequences were merged in silico. Clonal expansion was defined as at least a 2-fold frequency increase after treatment relative to C1D1, with a pseudocount of 0.5 for undetected baseline clones. Singleton clones were defined as clones with 0 or 1 copy at C1D1, and non-singleton clones were defined as clones with 2 or more copies. Clones expanded in unsorted samples were assigned a CD4+, CD8+ or unknown annotation through matching of protein sequences in sorted samples from the same patient. Wilcoxon tests were applied to paired samples to test diversity changes from C1D1 to C4D1. The immuneACCESS repertoire file appears here via TCRdb, limited to in-frame rearrangements. These files lack a portion of the clones; in checked studies, under half of the deficit traces to unresolved V genes, and the cause of the others is not known. V, J and clone size are those of that table, while D and trimming were read from the DNA. Here the sample has about 97,000 clones; approximately 88% occur a single time. Roughly an eighth of the sample is in the top ten clones.

A word on this clone: The target of this receptor is not known. Base qualities were left out, and no much larger clone turns up one base away.

The specimen was peripheral blood mononuclear cells (PBMCs), collected at baseline. This clonotype was obtained from a human donor with classical Hodgkin lymphoma. The chain is encoded by TRBV7-2 joined to TRBJ2-1; TRBD2 aligns with 7 central bases. The CDR3 protein sequence reads: CASSLASGRTDNEQFF. The nucleotide sequence is TGTGCCAGCAGCTTAGCGTCCGGGAGGACGGACAATGAGCAGTTCTTC.